This TCR beta chain was identified during a study of T-cell reconstitution after alpha-beta-depleted transplantation in children. Study-level findings and limits: Some patients showed high day-60 TCRbeta diversity, which derived from surviving recipient T cells and thymic progenitors.

This clonotype was seen a handful of times. Its antigen is as yet unknown. The CDR3 spans 11 residues. Deletions cut 5 bases from V and 9 bases from J, with 10 bases between. The germline gives CDR1 MNHNY, CDR2 SVGAGI (reference sequence). Preparing the TCRbeta library involved the use of unique molecular identifiers. MiXCR, run by TCRdb on the PCR reads, gives a single entry per CDR3 protein. Here the sample spans around 490,000 distinct CDR3 sequences, 9.5% to 12% being singletons. The chain carries TRBV6-6 and TRBJ2-5; D ambiguous. The sample was PBMCs, mostly from graft donor cells, taken 180 days after TCRalphabeta/CD19-depleted stem cell transplant. This clonotype was sampled from a female patient aged 2-9 years who had a stem cell transplant for aplastic anemia, so the T cells may come from the graft donor. The CDR3 bases are TGTGCCAGCAGTACGGCCCGGGCCCAGTACTTC. The encoded protein is CASSTARAQYF.